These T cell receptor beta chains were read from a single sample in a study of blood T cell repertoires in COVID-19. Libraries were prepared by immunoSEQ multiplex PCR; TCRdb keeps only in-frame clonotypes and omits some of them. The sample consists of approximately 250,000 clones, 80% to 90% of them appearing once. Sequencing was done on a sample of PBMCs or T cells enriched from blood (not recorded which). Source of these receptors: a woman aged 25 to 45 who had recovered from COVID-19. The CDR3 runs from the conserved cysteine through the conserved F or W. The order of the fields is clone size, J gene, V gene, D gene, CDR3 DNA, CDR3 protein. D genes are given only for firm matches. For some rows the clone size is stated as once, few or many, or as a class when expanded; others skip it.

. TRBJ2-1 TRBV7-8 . TGTGCCAGCAGCTTAGTTGCAGTGATCTCCTACAATGAGCAGTTCTTC CASSLVAVISYNEQFF
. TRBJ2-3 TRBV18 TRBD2 TGTGCCACCGGTACTAGCGGGAACACAGATACGCAGTATTTT CATGTSGNTDTQYF
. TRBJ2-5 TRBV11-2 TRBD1 TGTGCCAGCAGCCAATGGGACAGAGAAGAGACCCAGTACTTC CASSQWDREETQYF
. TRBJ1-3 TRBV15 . TGTGCCACCAGCGGGCCGGGCAGGGCAGGGGGAAACACCATATATTTT CATSGPGRAGGNTIYF
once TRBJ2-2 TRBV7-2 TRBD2 TGTGCCAGCACCGAATTAGCTCTAGCGGGAGGGCCCGGGGAGCTGTTTTTT CASTELALAGGPGELFF
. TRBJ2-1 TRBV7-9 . TGTGCCAGCAGCTTAGGCGGCAGGGCCAATGAGCAGTTCTTC CASSLGGRANEQFF
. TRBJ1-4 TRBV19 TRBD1 TGTGCCAGTAGTTTGGCAGGGGGAGAGAGAAAACTGTTTTTT CASSLAGGERKLFF
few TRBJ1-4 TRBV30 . TGTGCCTGGAGTCCCCTACAGGGAGCAACTAATGAAAAACTGTTTTTT CAWSPLQGATNEKLFF
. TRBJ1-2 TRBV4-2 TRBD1 TGTGCCAGCAGCCAAGCGAGGAGGGGGCTAGGTGATGGCTACACCTTC CASSQARRGLGDGYTF
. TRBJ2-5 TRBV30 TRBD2 TGTGCCTGGAGTCAGACTAGCGGAAAAGAGACCCAGTACTTC CAWSQTSGKETQYF
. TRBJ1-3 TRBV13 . TGTGCCAGCAGCTTAGGTTCAAACTCTGGAAACACCATATATTTT CASSLGSNSGNTIYF
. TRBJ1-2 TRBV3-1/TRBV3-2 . TGTGCCAGCAGCCCGCCCGGGGATCTGGGCGGCTACACCTTC CASSPPGDLGGYTF
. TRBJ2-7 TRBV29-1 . TGCAGCGTTGAAGTCGGGAGCACCTACGAGCAGTACTTC CSVEVGSTYEQYF
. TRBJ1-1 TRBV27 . TGTGCCAGCAGTCCCATTAAGTCTGGCAGTGAAGCTTTCTTT CASSPIKSGSEAFF
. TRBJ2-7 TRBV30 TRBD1 TGTGCCTGGAGCCGTGATCGGACAGGGAACTCCTACGAGCAGTACTTC CAWSRDRTGNSYEQYF
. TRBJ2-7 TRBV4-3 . TGCGCCAGCAGCCAAGGGTCAGGGGCCATCTACGAGCAGTACTTC CASSQGSGAIYEQYF
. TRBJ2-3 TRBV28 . TGTGCCAGCATATCTAGTCTTTCCTACACAGATACGCAGTATTTT CASISSLSYTDTQYF
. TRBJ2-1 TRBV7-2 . TGTGCCAGCAGCTTACCGAGCCGAAATGAGCAGTTCTTC CASSLPSRNEQFF